The 21 T cell receptor beta chains in this list originate from one sample, sequenced in a study of response to subunit inactivated influenza vaccine. From the RT-PCR reads, TCRdb called clonotypes with MiXCR, one entry per CDR3 protein. Here the sample spans around 540,000 distinct CDR3 sequences, over 9.5% being singletons. The specimen was PBMCs from blood, collected on the day of vaccination. These receptors were taken from a man between 45 and 60 years old who received an inactivated influenza vaccine.

In its sample, this clonotype was seen many times. The J gene is TRBJ2-4, the V gene TRBV7-2, with TRBD1 matching 7 bases. With V trimmed by 5 bases and J by 9 bases, 7 bases remained unmatched. The CDR3 consists of 13 residues. Germline V CDR1 and CDR2: SGHTA, FQGNSA. CDR3 DNA: TGTGCCAGCAGCCCGACAGGGAGCGGCATTCAGTACTTC. It codes for CASSPTGSGIQYF.

This clonotype was picked up a small number of times. The chain employs TRBV11-2 and TRBJ2-7; TRBD1 aligns across 7 bases. The length of the CDR3 is 15 residues. V dropped 2 bases and J dropped 2; count of bases not matched to a gene: 6. Germline V lookup: CDR1 SGHAT, CDR2 FQNNGV. The CDR3 sequence is CASSLIGTDPYEQYF. The CDR3 DNA sequence: TGTGCCAGCAGCTTAATCGGGACAGATCCCTACGAGCAGTACTTC.

The sample holds a few counts of this clonotype. The genes are TRBV5-1 and TRBJ2-1; 12 nucleotides agree with TRBD2. Germline V lookup: CDR1 SGHRS, CDR2 YFSETQ. V lost 4 bases and J lost 5; bases outside the gene matches: 7. This CDR3 is built from 16 residues. Here the CDR3 DNA reads TGCGCCAGCAGCGTAAGACTAGCGGGGGTTAACAATGAGCAGTTCTTC. Its translation is CASSVRLAGVNNEQFF.

The V and J genes are TRBV15 and TRBJ2-3; tentatively, D is TRBD1 (6 bases). Between the trimmed V and J ends, which lost 0 bases and 4 bases, there was a span of 17 bases. CDR3 length: 17 residues. The germline V gene has CDR1 LNHNV and CDR2 YYDKDF (reference sequence). The CDR3 loop reads CATSRDVRGRLADTQYF. The CDR3 DNA is TGTGCCACCAGCAGAGATGTCAGGGGACGTTTAGCAGATACGCAGTATTTT.

The J gene is TRBJ2-5, the V gene TRBV30; 8 bases match TRBD2. CDR1 is GTSNPN, CDR2 SVGIG, per germline (reference sequence). Losses at the gene ends were 4 bases for V and 2 bases for J; bases not matched to a gene: 6. This CDR3 is built from 14 residues. The CDR3 region is CAWTAGDRQETQYF. Written as DNA, the CDR3 is TGTGCCTGGACAGCGGGGGACCGTCAAGAGACCCAGTACTTC.

This clonotype was counted many times. This chain joins TRBV28 and TRBJ2-4, with D possibly matching TRBD1 (6 bases). Germline CDR1 reads MDHEN; CDR2 reads SYDVKM. With 7 bases removed from V and 1 base from J, the gap between germline ends came to 14 bases. There are 15 residues in the CDR3. CDR3 nucleotide sequence: TGTGCCAGCACCCCACGCACAGGGGCCAAAAACATTCAGTACTTC. Its translation is CASTPRTGAKNIQYF. The whole variable domain, remainder taken from reference TRBV28 and TRBJ2-4, is DVKVTQSSRYLVKRTGEKVFLECVQDMDHENMFWYRQDPGLGLRLIYFSYDVKMKEKGDIPEGYSVSREKKERFSLILESASTNQTSMYLCASTPRTGAKNIQYFGAGTRLSVL.

This clonotype was seen many times. The chain joins TRBV15 to TRBJ1-5; a weak D match, TRBD1 (6 bases). Germline V CDR1 and CDR2: LNHNV, YYDKDF (reference sequence). Deletions cut 0 bases from V and 6 bases from J, with 12 bases between. The CDR3 totals 15 residues. The CDR3: CATSRDRGASQPQHF. CDR3 in DNA: TGTGCCACCAGCAGAGATAGGGGGGCGAGTCAGCCCCAGCATTTT.

This rearrangement joins TRBV15 to TRBJ2-5, with 10 bases that match TRBD1. V lost 0 bases, J lost 6 bases, and 4 bases stayed unmatched. CDR3 size: 15 residues. In germline, CDR1 is LNHNV, CDR2 YYDKDF (reference sequence). CDR3 nucleotides: TGTGCCACCAGCAGAGATCTGGACAGGGGGAAGACCCAGTACTTC. Translation gives CATSRDLDRGKTQYF.

This chain connects TRBV28 to TRBJ2-1; 8 bases are shared with TRBD1. Germline CDR1 is MDHEN and CDR2 is SYDVKM. There are 20 residues in the CDR3. The trim removed 4 bases at V and 1 base at J, leaving 18 bases unmatched. For the CDR3, the DNA is TGTGCCAGCAGTTACAATACCCTCAACAGGGGGAAGGGGTCCTACAATGAGCAGTTCTTC. This codes for CASSYNTLNRGKGSYNEQFF. The full variable domain, rest sourced from reference TRBV28 and TRBJ2-1, is DVKVTQSSRYLVKRTGEKVFLECVQDMDHENMFWYRQDPGLGLRLIYFSYDVKMKEKGDIPEGYSVSREKKERFSLILESASTNQTSMYLCASSYNTLNRGKGSYNEQFFGPGTRLTVL.

The V and J genes are TRBV12-3 or TRBV12-4 and TRBJ2-2; possible D gene TRBD2, 5 bases. This CDR3 is built from 15 residues. The germline V and J ends were trimmed by 2 bases and 6 bases, with 13 bases remaining between them. CDR3 sequence (DNA): TGTGCCAGCAGTTTAAGGTTTCGAGGGCCCGGGGAGCTGTTTTTT. Translating it yields CASSLRFRGPGELFF.

This chain connects TRBV7-3 to TRBJ2-3; unclear D gene. Between the trimmed V and J ends, which lost 2 bases and 1 base, there was a span of 10 bases. CDR1 and CDR2 from the germline V gene are SGHTA and FQGTGA. The CDR3 extends over 15 amino acids. In nucleotides, the CDR3 is TGTGCCAGCAGCTTATCCATGCGGCGCACAGATACGCAGTATTTT. This sequence encodes CASSLSMRRTDTQYF.

This clonotype was detected a few times. This chain connects TRBV7-9 to TRBJ2-5; 9 positions match TRBD1. Germline trimming cut 5 bases from V and 4 bases from J; bases unmatched to any gene: 8. The germline gives CDR1 SEHNR, CDR2 FQNEAQ (reference sequence). CDR3 length: 15 amino acids. CDR3 residues: CASSIPDRGRETQYF. As DNA, the CDR3 is TGTGCCAGCAGCATCCCCGACAGGGGGAGAGAGACCCAGTACTTC.

The V call is TRBV20-1, the J call TRBJ2-3, with no clear D. V lost 0 bases, J lost 3 bases, and 16 bases lay in between. CDR3 size: 16 residues. Germline V lookup: CDR1 DFQATT, CDR2 SNEGSKA (reference sequence). The CDR3 is CSARDPARQVTDTQYF. DNA for the CDR3: TGCAGTGCTAGAGATCCGGCCCGCCAGGTGACAGATACGCAGTATTTT.

The chain links TRBV4-3 to TRBJ1-1; tentative D call: TRBD1 (5 bases). Per germline, CDR1 LGHNA and CDR2 YSLEER. The CDR3 is 13 residues long. Between the trimmed V and J ends, which lost 0 bases and 3 bases, there was a span of 5 bases. CDR3 coding DNA: TGCGCCAGCAGCCAAGAGGGGGACACTGAAGCTTTCTTT. The encoded protein is CASSQEGDTEAFF.

This clonotype showed up just a few times. The CDR3 nucleotides read TGTGCCAGCAGCCAAGGACGGGCCTTCCAAGAGACCCAGTACTTC. Residues: CASSQGRAFQETQYF. The chain recombines TRBV4-2 with TRBJ2-5; the D is unclear. The V gene's germline CDR1 is LGHNA and CDR2 YNFKEQ. V was pared by 1 base and J by 1 base, with 10 bases between. This CDR3 has 15 amino acids.

The CDR3 coding sequence is TGCGCCAGCAGCTTTCTAGGACTAGCGGGAGGGGAGACCCAGTACTTC. Translating it yields CASSFLGLAGGETQYF. J is TRBJ2-5 and V is TRBV5-1, with 15 bases lining up with TRBD2. The CDR3 runs to 16 residues. The junction had 4 bases not matched to a gene; V was cut back by 2 bases and J by 5 bases. Germline CDR1 is SGHRS and CDR2 is YFSETQ.

The sample holds a few counts of this clonotype. This chain links TRBV9 with TRBJ2-1, with TRBD1 as a possible D gene (6 bases). Trimming removed 4 bases at V and 6 bases at J, with 20 bases between. CDR1 is SGDLS and CDR2 is YYNGEE in the germline V gene. CDR3 length: 16 amino acids. The CDR3 nucleotides read TGTGCCAGCAGCCCTGTCATTATGGACAGATCCAATGAGCAGTTCTTC. This sequence encodes CASSPVIMDRSNEQFF.

The genes are TRBV12-3 or TRBV12-4 and TRBJ2-3; 8 nucleotides agree with TRBD2. Trimming took 7 bases from V and 4 from J; bases not matched to a gene: 7. The CDR3 contains 14 residues. This CDR3 is CASTPGLGPDTQYF. CDR3 nucleotides: TGTGCCAGCACTCCGGGACTAGGGCCAGATACGCAGTATTTT.

Many counts were recorded for this clonotype. This sequence joins TRBV20-1 and TRBJ2-1; TRBD2 might be the D (6 bases). Germline loops: CDR1 DFQATT, CDR2 SNEGSKA (reference sequence). This CDR3 has 15 amino acids. Trimming stripped 6 bases from V and 6 bases from J, with 21 bases between. This CDR3 reads CSAPPPRVEGNEQFF. CDR3 DNA sequence: TGCAGTGCCCCCCCCCCAAGGGTGGAGGGCAATGAGCAGTTCTTC.

There are many counts of this clonotype. This chain's CDR3 is CSVAASPRQETQYF. The CDR3 DNA follows: TGCAGCGTTGCCGCGTCGCCGCGCCAAGAGACCCAGTACTTC. The chain links TRBV29-1 to TRBJ2-5, with D uncertain. Trimming shortened V by 4 bases and J by 1 base, and 13 bases separated the two germline ends. Germline values: CDR1 SQVTM, CDR2 ANQGSEA. The length of the CDR3 is 14 residues.

The table lists this clonotype with a few counts. V usage is TRBV12-3 or TRBV12-4 and J usage is TRBJ2-7, with TRBD1 matching 8 bases. The ends lost 5 bases at V and 1 base at J; junction bases unmatched: 10. The CDR3 spans 16 residues. The CDR3 DNA reads TGTGCCAGCAGTAAACTCTTCGGGACAGGTTCCTACGAGCAGTACTTC. Translation gives CASSKLFGTGSYEQYF.